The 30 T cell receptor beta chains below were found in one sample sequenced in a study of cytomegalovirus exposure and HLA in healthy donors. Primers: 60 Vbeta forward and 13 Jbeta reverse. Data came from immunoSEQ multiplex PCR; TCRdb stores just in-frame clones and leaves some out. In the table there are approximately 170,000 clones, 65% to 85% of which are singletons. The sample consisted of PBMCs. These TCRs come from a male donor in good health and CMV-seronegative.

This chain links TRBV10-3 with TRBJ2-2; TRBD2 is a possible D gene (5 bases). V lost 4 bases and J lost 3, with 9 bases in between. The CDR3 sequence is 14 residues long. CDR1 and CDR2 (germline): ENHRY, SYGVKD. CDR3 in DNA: TGTGCCATCAGTGGCGGGTCGGACACCGGGGAGCTGTTTTTT. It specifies CAISGGSDTGELFF.

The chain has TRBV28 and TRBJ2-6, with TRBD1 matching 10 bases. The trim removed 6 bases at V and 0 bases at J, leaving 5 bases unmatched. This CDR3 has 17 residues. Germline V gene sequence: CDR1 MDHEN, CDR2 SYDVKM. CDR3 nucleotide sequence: TGTGCCAGCAGGTCCGGGACAGGGGCCTCTGGGGCCAACGTCCTGACTTTC. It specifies CASRSGTGASGANVLTF.

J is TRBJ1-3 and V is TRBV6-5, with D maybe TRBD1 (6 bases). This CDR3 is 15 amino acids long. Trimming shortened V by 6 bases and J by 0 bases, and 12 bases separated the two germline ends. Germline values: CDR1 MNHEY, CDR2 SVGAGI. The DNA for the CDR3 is TGTGCCAGCAGAATTACAGGGACCTCTGGAAACACCATATATTTT. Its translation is CASRITGTSGNTIYF.

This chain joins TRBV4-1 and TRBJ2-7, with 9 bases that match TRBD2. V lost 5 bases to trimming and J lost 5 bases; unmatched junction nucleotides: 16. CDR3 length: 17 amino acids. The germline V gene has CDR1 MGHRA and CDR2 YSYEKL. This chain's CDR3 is CASSVEKVAGAVNEQYF. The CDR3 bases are TGCGCCAGCAGCGTAGAAAAGGTAGCGGGAGCGGTAAACGAGCAGTACTTC.

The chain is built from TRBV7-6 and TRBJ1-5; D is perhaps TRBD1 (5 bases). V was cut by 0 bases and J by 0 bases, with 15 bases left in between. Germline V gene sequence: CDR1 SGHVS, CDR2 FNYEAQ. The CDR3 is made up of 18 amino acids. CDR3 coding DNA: TGTGCCAGCAGCTTAGCGGGGGGGGGACGGATTAGCAATCAGCCCCAGCATTTT. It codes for CASSLAGGGRISNQPQHF.

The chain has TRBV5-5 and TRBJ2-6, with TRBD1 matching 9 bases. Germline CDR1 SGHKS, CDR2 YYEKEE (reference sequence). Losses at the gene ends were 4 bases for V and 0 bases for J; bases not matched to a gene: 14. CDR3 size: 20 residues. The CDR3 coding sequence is TGTGCCAGCAGCCAGGGACAGGGTGGTTCGGGGCGCTCTGGGGCCAACGTCCTGACTTTC. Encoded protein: CASSQGQGGSGRSGANVLTF. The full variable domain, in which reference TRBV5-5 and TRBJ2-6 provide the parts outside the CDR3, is DAGVTQSPTHLIKTRGQQVTLRCSPISGHKSVSWYQQVLGQGPQFIFQYYEKEERGRGNFPDRFSARQFPNYSSELNVNALLLGDSALYLCASSQGQGGSGRSGANVLTFGAGSRLTVL.

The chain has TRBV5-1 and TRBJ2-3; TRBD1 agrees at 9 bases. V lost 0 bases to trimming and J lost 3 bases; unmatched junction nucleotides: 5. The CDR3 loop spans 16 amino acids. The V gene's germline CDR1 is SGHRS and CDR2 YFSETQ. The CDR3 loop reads CASSLEGQGVTDTQYF. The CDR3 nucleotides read TGCGCCAGCAGCTTGGAGGGACAGGGCGTTACAGATACGCAGTATTTT.

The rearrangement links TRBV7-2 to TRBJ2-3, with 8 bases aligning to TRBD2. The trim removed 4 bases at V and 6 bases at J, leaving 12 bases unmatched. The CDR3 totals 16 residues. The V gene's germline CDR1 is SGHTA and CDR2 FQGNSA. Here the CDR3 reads CASSSLVGGAGDTQYF. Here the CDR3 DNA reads TGTGCCAGCAGCTCACTAGTCGGGGGGGCCGGGGATACGCAGTATTTT.

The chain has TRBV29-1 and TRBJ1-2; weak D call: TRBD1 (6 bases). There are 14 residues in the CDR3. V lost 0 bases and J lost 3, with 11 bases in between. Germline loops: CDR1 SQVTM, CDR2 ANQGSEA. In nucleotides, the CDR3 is TGCAGCGTTGAAGAGGGCCAGGGGTACTATGGCTACACCTTC. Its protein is CSVEEGQGYYGYTF.

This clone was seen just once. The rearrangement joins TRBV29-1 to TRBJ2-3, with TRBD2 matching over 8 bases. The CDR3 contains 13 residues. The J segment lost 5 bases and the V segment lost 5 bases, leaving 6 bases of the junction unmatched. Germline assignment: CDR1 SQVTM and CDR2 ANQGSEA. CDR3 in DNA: TGCAGCGTTTCCGGGAGGGCCGTAGATACGCAGTATTTT. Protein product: CSVSGRAVDTQYF.

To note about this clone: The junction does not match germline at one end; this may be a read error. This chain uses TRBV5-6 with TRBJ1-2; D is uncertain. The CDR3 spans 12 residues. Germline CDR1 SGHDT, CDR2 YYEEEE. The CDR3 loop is CASSFYNRSPYF. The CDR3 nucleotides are TGTGCCAGCAGCTTTTACAACAGATCCCCTTACTTC.

The CDR3 DNA follows: TGTGCCTGGAGTTCGGACAGGGGGCTGAGGAATGAGCAGTTCTTC. Translated, it gives CAWSSDRGLRNEQFF. The chain carries TRBV30 and TRBJ2-1; 11 bases line up with TRBD1. Germline V gene sequence: CDR1 GTSNPN, CDR2 SVGIG (reference sequence). The CDR3 runs 15 residues. V trimming: 2 bases; J trimming: 7 bases; junction bases outside the gene matches: 7.

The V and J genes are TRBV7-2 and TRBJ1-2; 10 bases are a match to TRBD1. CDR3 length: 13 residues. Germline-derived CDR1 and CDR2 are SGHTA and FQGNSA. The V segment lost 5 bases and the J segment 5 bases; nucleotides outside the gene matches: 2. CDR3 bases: TGTGCCAGCAGCCGGGACAGGGGTTATGGCTACACCTTC. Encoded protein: CASSRDRGYGYTF.

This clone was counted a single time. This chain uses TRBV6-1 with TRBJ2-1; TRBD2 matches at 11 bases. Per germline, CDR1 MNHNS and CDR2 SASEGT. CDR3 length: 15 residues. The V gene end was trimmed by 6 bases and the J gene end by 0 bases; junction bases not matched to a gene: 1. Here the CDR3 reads CASSGTSGSYNEQFF. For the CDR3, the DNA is TGTGCCAGCAGCGGGACTAGCGGCTCCTACAATGAGCAGTTCTTC.

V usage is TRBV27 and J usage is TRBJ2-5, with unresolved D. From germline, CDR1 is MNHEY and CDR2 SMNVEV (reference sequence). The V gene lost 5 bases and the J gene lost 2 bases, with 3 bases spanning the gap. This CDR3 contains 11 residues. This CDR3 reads CASSLQETQYF. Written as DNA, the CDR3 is TGTGCCAGCAGTCTACAAGAGACCCAGTACTTC.

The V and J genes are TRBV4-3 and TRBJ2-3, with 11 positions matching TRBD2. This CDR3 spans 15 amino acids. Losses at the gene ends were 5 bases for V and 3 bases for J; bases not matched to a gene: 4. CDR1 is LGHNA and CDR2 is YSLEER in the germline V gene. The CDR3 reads CASSKLAGGTDTQYF. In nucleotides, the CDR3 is TGCGCCAGCAGCAAATTAGCGGGGGGGACAGATACGCAGTATTTT.

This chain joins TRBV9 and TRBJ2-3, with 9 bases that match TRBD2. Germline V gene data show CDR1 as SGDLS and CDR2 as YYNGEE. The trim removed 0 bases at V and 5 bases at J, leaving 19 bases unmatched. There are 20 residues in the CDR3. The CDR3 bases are TGTGCCAGCAGCGTAGGAGGAGTTGGGAGCGGGAGGTTCCAAGAAGATACGCAGTATTTT. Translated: CASSVGGVGSGRFQEDTQYF. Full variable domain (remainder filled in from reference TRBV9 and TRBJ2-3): DSGVTQTPKHLITATGQRVTLRCSPRSGDLSVYWYQQSLDQGLQFLIQYYNGEERAKGNILERFSAQQFPDLHSELNLSSLELGDSALYFCASSVGGVGSGRFQEDTQYFGPGTRLTVL.

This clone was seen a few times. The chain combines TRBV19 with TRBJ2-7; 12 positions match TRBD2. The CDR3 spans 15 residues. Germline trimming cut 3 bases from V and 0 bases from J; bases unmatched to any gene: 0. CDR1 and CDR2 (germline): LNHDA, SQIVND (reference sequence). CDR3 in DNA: TGTGCCAGTAGTATGGGACTAGCGGGCTCCTACGAGCAGTACTTC. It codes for CASSMGLAGSYEQYF.

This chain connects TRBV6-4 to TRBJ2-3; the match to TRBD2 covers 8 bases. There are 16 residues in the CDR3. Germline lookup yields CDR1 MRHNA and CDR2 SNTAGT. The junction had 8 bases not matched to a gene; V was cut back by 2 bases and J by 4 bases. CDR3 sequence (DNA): TGTGCCAGCAGTGACACGGGACTAGTTGGCGCAGATACGCAGTATTTT. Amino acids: CASSDTGLVGADTQYF.

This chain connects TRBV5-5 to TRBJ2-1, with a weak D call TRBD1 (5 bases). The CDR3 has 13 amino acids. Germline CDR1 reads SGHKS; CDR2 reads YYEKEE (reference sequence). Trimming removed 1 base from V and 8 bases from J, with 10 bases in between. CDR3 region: CASSLPRVHEQFF. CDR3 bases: TGTGCCAGCAGCTTGCCCAGGGTCCATGAGCAGTTCTTC.

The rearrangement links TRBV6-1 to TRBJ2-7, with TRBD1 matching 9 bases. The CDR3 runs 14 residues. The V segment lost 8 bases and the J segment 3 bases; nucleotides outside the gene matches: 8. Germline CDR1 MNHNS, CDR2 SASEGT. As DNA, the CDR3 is TGTGCCAGCTCAAGACAGGGGGAGAACTACGAGCAGTACTTC. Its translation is CASSRQGENYEQYF.

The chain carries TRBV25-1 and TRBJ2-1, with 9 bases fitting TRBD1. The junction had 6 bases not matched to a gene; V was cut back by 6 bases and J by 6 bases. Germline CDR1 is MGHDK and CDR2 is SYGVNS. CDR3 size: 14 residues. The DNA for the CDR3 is TGTGCCAGCAGAGATGACAGGGGGGGCAATGAGCAGTTCTTC. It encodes CASRDDRGGNEQFF.

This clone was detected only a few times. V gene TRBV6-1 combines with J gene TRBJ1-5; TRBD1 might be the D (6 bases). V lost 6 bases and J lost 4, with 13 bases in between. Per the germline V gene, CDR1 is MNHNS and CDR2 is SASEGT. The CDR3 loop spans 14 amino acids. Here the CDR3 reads CASRQTGENQPQHF. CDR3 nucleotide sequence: TGTGCCAGCAGGCAGACAGGCGAAAATCAGCCCCAGCATTTT.

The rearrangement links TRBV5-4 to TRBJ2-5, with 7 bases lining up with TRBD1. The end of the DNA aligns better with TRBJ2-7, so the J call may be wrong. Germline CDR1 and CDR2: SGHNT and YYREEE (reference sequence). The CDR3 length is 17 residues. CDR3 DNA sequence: TGTGCCAGCAGCTTCGGTGGGACAGCGACCGGGCGCTACGAGCAGTACTTC. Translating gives CASSFGGTATGRYEQYF.

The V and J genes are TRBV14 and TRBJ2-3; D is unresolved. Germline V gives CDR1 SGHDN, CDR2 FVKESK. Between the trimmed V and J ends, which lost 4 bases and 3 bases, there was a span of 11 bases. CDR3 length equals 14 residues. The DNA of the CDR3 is TGTGCCAGCAGCCCCCTATACAGTACAGATACGCAGTATTTT. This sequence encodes CASSPLYSTDTQYF.

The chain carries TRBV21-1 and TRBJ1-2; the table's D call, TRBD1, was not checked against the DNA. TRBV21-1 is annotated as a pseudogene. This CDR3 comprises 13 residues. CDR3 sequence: CASSRRQGGGYTF. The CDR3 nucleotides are TGTGCCAGCAGCAGACGACAGGGTGGCGGCTACACCTTC.

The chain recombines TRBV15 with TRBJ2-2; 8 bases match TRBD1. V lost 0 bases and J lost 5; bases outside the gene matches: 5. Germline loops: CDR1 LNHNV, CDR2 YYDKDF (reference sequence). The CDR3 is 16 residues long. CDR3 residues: CATSRDQGARTGELFF. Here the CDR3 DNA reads TGTGCCACCAGCAGAGATCAGGGGGCGAGAACCGGGGAGCTGTTTTTT.

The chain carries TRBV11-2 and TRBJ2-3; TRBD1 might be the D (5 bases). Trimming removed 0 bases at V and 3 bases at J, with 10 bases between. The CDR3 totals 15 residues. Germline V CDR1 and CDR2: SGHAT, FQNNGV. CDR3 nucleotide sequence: TGTGCCAGCAGCTTAGAGGCAGGGTTAACAGATACGCAGTATTTT. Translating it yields CASSLEAGLTDTQYF.

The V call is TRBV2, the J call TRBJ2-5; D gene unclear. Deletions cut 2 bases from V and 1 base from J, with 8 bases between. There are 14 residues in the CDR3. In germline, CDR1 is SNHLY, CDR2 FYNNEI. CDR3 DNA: TGTGCCAGCAGTGAAATGGGCCTCCAAGAGACCCAGTACTTC. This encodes CASSEMGLQETQYF.

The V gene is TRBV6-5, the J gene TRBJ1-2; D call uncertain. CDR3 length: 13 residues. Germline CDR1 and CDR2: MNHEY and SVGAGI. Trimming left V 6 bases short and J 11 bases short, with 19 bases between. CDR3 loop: CASSQPGSGEYTF. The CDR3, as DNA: TGTGCCAGCAGCCAACCAGGATCGGGAGAATACACCTTC.